The clone carrying this T cell receptor (beta chain) was detected a few times. As it was prepared, the TCRbeta library received unique molecular identifiers. TCRdb itself ran the PCR reads through MiXCR, one entry per CDR3 protein. In the table there are 500,000 to 600,000 distinct CDR3 sequences, approximately 16% of which are singletons. This sample was taken from a study of T-cell reconstitution after alpha-beta-depleted transplantation in children. This TCR was sampled from a human donor who donated a stem cell graft to a child with acute lymphoblastic leukemia. The sample in question was PBMCs from the stem cell graft donor, obtained from the stem cell graft.

Here the CDR3 DNA reads TGTGCCACCAGTGCTCACGCAGCCGCCGCAGGGTTCTCCTACAATGAGCAGTTCTTC. This sequence encodes CATSAHAAAAGFSYNEQFF. The gene calls are TRBV24-1 and TRBJ2-1, with a tentative D call TRBD1 (5 bases). CDR1 is KGHDR, CDR2 SFDVKD, per germline. Between the trimmed V and J ends, which lost 5 bases and 0 bases, there was a span of 22 bases. The CDR3 totals 19 residues.